The entry below describes one T cell receptor (beta chain). Its antigen is unknown. Qualities for individual bases were not recorded, and no much larger clone is one base off. The library relied on 5' RACE. The sample was run on an Illumina HiSeq 2000. A universal primer binding site was added through template switching, and the final cDNA carried a unique molecular identifier so that TCR cDNA molecules could be counted accurately. First-strand cDNA for TCR alpha and beta chains was synthesized from specific primers in the conserved constant-segment region. Each cDNA library was double barcoded, with a SMART-Mk sample barcode plus Illumina barcodes, to control for contamination. TruSeq adapter sequences, together with Illumina sample barcodes, were added in two successive PCR steps. Sequencing of the TCR alpha and beta cDNA libraries was done on the Illumina HiSeq platform using custom primers. The source study handled its data this way. Raw reads were processed with MiGEC to extract unique molecular identifiers, and MiXCR was used to determine CDR3 positions. Recombination models were inferred per individual with the repgenHMM and IGoR tools using an EM algorithm. Shared clonotype analysis was performed with the tcR package in R, normalizing sharing by the product of cloneset sizes. To study raw recombination free of thymic and clonal selection effects, out-of-frame nonproductive sequences were analyzed. TCRdb trimmed the raw reads at Q25, called clones with MiXCR and kept productive beta chains. All rows with the same CDR3 protein become a single entry with the most common DNA and genes. In this record, the V and J calls reflect TCRdb's handling and not the investigators' own analysis. In all, the sample holds over 600,000 distinct CDR3 sequences, and about 20% of those were seen once. Clones ranked in the top ten supply approximately 4.3% of the sample.

This sample was taken from a study of identical twins (dated by TCRdb to 2016 to 2017). Broadly, across the study: The study deep-sequenced TCR alpha and beta repertoires from monozygotic twins, unrelated adults of various ages and cord blood to test whether fetal clonotypes persist. Replicate twin experiments were performed at different times using different library preparation protocols to rule out contamination.

Every donor was a healthy Caucasian. Three pairs of female monozygotic twins, all aged roughly 18 to 30 years, made up the twin cohort. Peripheral blood mononuclear cells were used as the source from which RNA for TCR libraries was isolated. Including cysteine and phenylalanine, the CDR3 has 17 amino acids. Kept here is only the CDR3 DNA, which spans 51 bases and is read in frame from base 1. Deletion took 3 bases off V and 0 bases off J, with a span of 15 bases between the germline ends. Summary of the overall study and its limitations: Zero-insertion analyses could be partly confounded by invariant T cells such as MAIT and iNKT, though diverse VJ usage argued against such confounding for most clonotypes. Compared with coincidental sharing between unrelated individuals, out-of-frame TCR alpha sequences shared between twins showed an excess of sequences with low generation probability. Excess twin sharing in beta out-of-frame sequences was weaker because fewer shared sequences lowered the signal-to-noise ratio. In monozygotic twins, out-of-frame TCR alpha sharing was systematically underestimated by recombination models, although the models agreed with sharing between unrelated individuals. Fewer insertions were carried by abundant cord blood beta clonotypes; a weaker similar trend was observed in young adult naive repertoires, while no such trend was observed in memory repertoires. Because the same donors could not be followed over many years, the conclusions relied on cross-sectional statistical analysis.

The sample was also reused in another study, on T cells expressing NK-cell markers. As that second paper reports: Three sorted T-cell subsets (CD3+CD56+NKG2C+, CD3+CD56+NKG2C- and CD3+CD56-NKG2C+) from several donors had their TCR beta-chain repertoires profiled. Among the eight sequenced donors, only one was HCMV-seronegative, while the other seven were HCMV-seropositive. In several experiments an anti-gammadeltaTCR antibody was added to restrict sorting to alphabetaTCR-expressing T cells. For five or six donors, the dominant CD3+CD56+NKG2C+ clonotypes were among the top 10 CD8+ clonotypes and accounted for about 1.0-7.0% of CD8+ T cells. Those dominant clonotypes were again the most abundant among CD3+CD56-NKG2C+ cells in a few donors, at roughly 28.3-65%. Whether the expanded NKG2C-expressing T cell clones were specific for HCMV antigens remained unclear. Randomly selected healthy volunteers, three men and five women, were used as the eight sequenced donors. A commercial ELISA kit detecting HCMV-specific IgG in serum was used to determine HCMV serostatus. Bulk peripheral blood T-cell repertoires were additionally sequenced from unsorted PBMC for over five donors. Reads were demultiplexed and grouped by UMI with MIGEC, and clonotypes were assembled and quantified with MiTCR. To remove erroneous sequences, TCR cDNA sequences were retained only when supported by two or more reads. The tcR package was used for downstream repertoire analysis, and clonotypes were matched across fractions by CDR3 nucleotide sequence plus V segment. VDJmatch was used to annotate antigen specificity against VDJdb, with one amino acid substitution in CDR3 allowed.

Recombination linked TRBV12-3 or TRBV12-4 to TRBJ2-1; no D gene is confidently identified. The receptor was derived from a woman aged 18 to 35 in good health. Material for sequencing was PBMCs. The DNA sequence is TGTGCCAGCAGTTTCGACGACCTCCTTAGCTCCTACAATGAGCAGTTCTTC. The resulting protein is CASSFDDLLSSYNEQFF.